These 19 T cell receptor beta chains were all obtained from the same sample, sequenced in a study of blood T cell repertoires in COVID-19. Clones were read by immunoSEQ multiplex PCR, and TCRdb kept only the in-frame ones, dropping some. The table lists over 150,000 clones, approximately 88% of them singletons. The sequencing sample was made of PBMCs or T cells enriched from blood (not recorded which). The source of these receptors is a woman under 30 who had recovered from COVID-19.

The chain combines TRBV11-2 with TRBJ2-5; D not resolved. CDR1 is SGHAT, CDR2 FQNNGV, per germline. V gave up 5 bases and J gave up 5 bases, with 9 bases separating them. CDR3 size: 12 residues. The CDR3: CASSPHRETQYF. CDR3 sequence (DNA): TGTGCCAGCAGCCCCCACCGGGAGACCCAGTACTTC.

The V call is TRBV7-2, the J call TRBJ2-7; weak D call: TRBD2 (5 bases). This CDR3 spans 15 amino acids. In germline, CDR1 is SGHTA, CDR2 FQGNSA. V gave up 2 bases and J gave up 6 bases, with 17 bases separating them. The CDR3 DNA sequence: TGTGCCAGCAGCTTACTAGCCCCGCCGTCCGGCGAGCAGTACTTC. Residues: CASSLLAPPSGEQYF. Full variable domain (missing parts from reference TRBV7-2 and TRBJ2-7): GAGVSQSPSNKVTEKGKDVELRCDPISGHTALYWYRQSLGQGLEFLIYFQGNSAPDKSGLPSDRFSAERTGGSVSTLTIQRTQQEDSAVYLCASSLLAPPSGEQYFGPGTRLTVT.

V usage is TRBV24-1 and J usage is TRBJ2-7, with 9 bases that match TRBD1. V lost 6 bases and J lost 2; bases outside the gene matches: 7. The CDR3 is 15 amino acids. In germline, CDR1 is KGHDR, CDR2 SFDVKD. The CDR3 region is CATSPPDRGAYEQYF. Written as DNA, the CDR3 is TGTGCCACCAGTCCCCCCGACAGGGGGGCCTACGAGCAGTACTTC.

The chain recombines TRBV7-9 with TRBJ2-5, with TRBD1 matching over 8 bases. The germline V gene encodes CDR1 SEHNR and CDR2 FQNEAQ (reference sequence). Trimming at V came to 3 bases and at J to 5 bases, leaving 8 bases not matched to a gene. The CDR3 covers 15 residues. Here the CDR3 reads CASSLQGASRETQYF. CDR3 bases: TGTGCCAGCAGCTTGCAGGGGGCAAGCAGGGAGACCCAGTACTTC.

The chain links TRBV5-4 to TRBJ2-2, with TRBD1 matching 9 bases. Germline CDR1 and CDR2: SGHNT and YYREEE (reference sequence). The CDR3 is 15 residues long. The ends lost 0 bases at V and 7 bases at J; junction bases unmatched: 4. DNA of the CDR3: TGTGCCAGCAGCTTGGAGGGACAGGGCGTCGGGGAGCTGTTTTTT. Its translation: CASSLEGQGVGELFF.

The chain is built from TRBV4-2 and TRBJ2-4; 14 nucleotides agree with TRBD2. This CDR3 has 19 amino acids. Trimming at V came to 0 bases and at J to 6 bases, leaving 10 bases not matched to a gene. Germline V lookup: CDR1 LGHNA, CDR2 YNFKEQ. The CDR3 DNA reads as TGTGCCAGCAGCCAAGATTATGAGGGACTAGCGGGAGCAGGAAACATTCAGTACTTC. Amino acids: CASSQDYEGLAGAGNIQYF.

V gene TRBV30 combines with J gene TRBJ2-7; D is possibly TRBD2 (5 bases). The germline gives CDR1 GTSNPN, CDR2 SVGIG (reference sequence). V shed 0 bases and J shed 2 bases, with 14 bases lying between them. CDR3 length: 15 residues. The CDR3, as DNA: TGTGCCTGGAGTGTACGGGGATTACCCCCCTACGAGCAGTACTTC. Translation: CAWSVRGLPPYEQYF.

This rearrangement joins TRBV25-1 to TRBJ1-5, with 11 bases matching TRBD1. Germline assignment: CDR1 MGHDK and CDR2 SYGVNS. V trimming: 8 bases; J trimming: 0 bases; junction bases outside the gene matches: 9. This CDR3 is 17 amino acids long. The CDR3 here is CASRGQGAVFSNQPQHF. DNA of the CDR3: TGTGCCAGCCGCGGACAGGGGGCGGTTTTTAGCAATCAGCCCCAGCATTTT.

The chain recombines TRBV5-4 with TRBJ1-5, with TRBD1 matching over 7 bases. This CDR3 has 14 amino acids. Germline CDR1 is SGHNT and CDR2 is YYREEE (reference sequence). V lost 4 bases, J lost 5 bases, and 6 bases stayed unmatched. The CDR3 protein is CASSDGTEDQPQHF. CDR3 bases: TGTGCCAGCAGCGACGGGACAGAGGATCAGCCCCAGCATTTT.

The chain uses TRBV28 and TRBJ2-7, with a weak D call TRBD1 (5 bases). CDR1 and CDR2 from the germline V gene are MDHEN and SYDVKM. The V end was cut by 5 bases, the J end by 1 base, with 9 bases between. This CDR3 comprises 13 residues. CDR3: CASSTGISYEQYF. The CDR3 DNA is TGTGCCAGCAGTACAGGAATTTCCTACGAGCAGTACTTC.

The chain recombines TRBV14 with TRBJ1-1, with no clear D. CDR1 and CDR2 (germline): SGHDN, FVKESK. The CDR3 contains 15 residues. Trimming removed 2 bases at V and 1 base at J, with 11 bases between. CDR3 DNA: TGTGCCAGCAGCCAATACGGAGGCTGGAACACTGAAGCTTTCTTT. Translating gives CASSQYGGWNTEAFF.

V is TRBV19 and J is TRBJ2-1, with 12 nucleotides matching TRBD2. From germline, CDR1 is LNHDA and CDR2 SQIVND (reference sequence). After removal of 4 bases from V and 6 bases from J, the junction contained 4 bases not matched to a gene. CDR3 length equals 15 residues. CDR3 in amino acids: CASSRPGLAGNEQFF. For the CDR3, the DNA is TGTGCCAGTAGTAGACCGGGACTAGCGGGCAATGAGCAGTTCTTC.

This clone has just a few counts. V and J are TRBV4-1 and TRBJ1-1; the match to TRBD1 covers 7 bases. Losses at the gene ends were 1 base for V and 2 bases for J; bases not matched to a gene: 10. The CDR3 covers 17 residues. Germline V gene sequence: CDR1 MGHRA, CDR2 YSYEKL. The CDR3, as DNA: TGCGCCAGCAGCCAAGTTCGGACAGGCCTTTTTAACACTGAAGCTTTCTTT. Its protein product is CASSQVRTGLFNTEAFF.

The J gene is TRBJ1-6, the V gene TRBV30, with D unclear. The germline V gene encodes CDR1 GTSNPN and CDR2 SVGIG (reference sequence). The CDR3 loop spans 15 amino acids. Between the trimmed V and J ends, which lost 4 bases and 3 bases, there was a span of 13 bases. The CDR3 reads CAWNGDAGYNSPLHF. The CDR3 nucleotides read TGTGCCTGGAATGGGGATGCGGGCTATAATTCACCCCTCCACTTT.

The chain has TRBV5-1 and TRBJ2-7; perhaps TRBD2 as D (6 bases). The V gene's germline CDR1 is SGHRS and CDR2 YFSETQ. Trimming took 1 base from V and 3 from J, leaving 8 bases between them. The CDR3 consists of 13 residues. CDR3: CASSLLANYEQYF. CDR3 nucleotides: TGCGCCAGCAGCTTGCTAGCGAACTACGAGCAGTACTTC.

This clone was recorded only once. J is TRBJ2-1 and V is TRBV24-1, with D possibly TRBD2 on 6 matching bases. CDR1 and CDR2 (germline): KGHDR, SFDVKD. The CDR3 extends over 14 amino acids. V lost 5 bases to trimming and J lost 0 bases, with 7 bases between them. The CDR3 loop is CATSGRGSYNEQFF. The DNA for the CDR3 is TGTGCCACCAGTGGGAGGGGCTCCTACAATGAGCAGTTCTTC.

This clone is a singleton in its sample. The germline gene is not matched at one end of the junction; a read error may be the cause. The V call is TRBV20-1, the J call TRBJ2-7; D not resolved. Germline V CDR1 and CDR2: DFQATT, SNEGSKA (reference sequence). The CDR3 has 11 amino acids. This CDR3 is CSGAPSSEQYF. The CDR3 DNA sequence: TGCAGTGGGGCACCCTCCTCCGAGCAGTACTTC.

V and J are TRBV27 and TRBJ1-1; 8 bases fit TRBD1. Germline CDR1 is MNHEY and CDR2 is SMNVEV (reference sequence). J gave up 13 bases and V 3 bases, and 7 bases lay outside the gene matches. CDR3 length equals 12 residues. The CDR3 region has the DNA TGTGCCAGCAGTTTCTCGGGACAGGTAGTTTTCTTT. It codes for CASSFSGQVVFF.

This clone appeared a few times. The chain is built from TRBV6-4 and TRBJ2-3; 9 bases are shared with TRBD2. V gave up 5 bases and J gave up 1 base; unmatched junction bases: 1. This CDR3 region has 14 residues. The germline gives CDR1 MRHNA, CDR2 SNTAGT. CDR3 bases: TGTGCCAGCAGTCCTAGCGGGGGCACAGATACGCAGTATTTT. As protein: CASSPSGGTDTQYF.